This is a list of T cell receptor beta chains from one sample in a study of blood T cell repertoires in COVID-19. Profiling relied on immunoSEQ multiplex PCR, and the TCRdb table lists in-frame clones only, not all of them. The sample comprises some 240,000 clones, roughly 85% of which are singletons, and about 2.4% rests with the top ten. The specimen was peripheral blood. The receptors here all came from a woman between 65 and 79 years old with COVID-19, enrolled during active disease. The CDR3 runs from the conserved cysteine through the conserved F or W. The D gene is left open where the match is weak. Expanded clones get a size class; other rows say once, few or many, or leave the size out.

d_gene | j_gene | abundance | v_gene | CDR3aa | CDR3nt
NA | TRBJ2-5 | NA | TRBV10-3 | CAISPSARAQETQYF | TGTGCCATCAGTCCGTCGGCCAGGGCTCAAGAGACCCAGTACTTC
NA | TRBJ1-2 | NA | TRBV5-4 | CASSLEQGQSHYGYTF | TGTGCCAGCAGCTTGGAACAGGGTCAGTCGCATTATGGCTACACCTTC
NA | TRBJ1-2 | NA | TRBV3-1/TRBV3-2 | CASSPLSGEGYGYTF | TGTGCCAGCAGCCCTTTATCGGGGGAGGGCTATGGCTACACCTTC
TRBD1 | TRBJ1-2 | NA | TRBV7-2 | CASSLSGQGYGYTF | TGTGCCAGCAGCTTATCGGGACAGGGGTATGGCTACACCTTC
NA | TRBJ2-7 | NA | TRBV5-1 | CASSLSAGATSSYEQYF | TGCGCCAGCAGCTTGAGTGCGGGGGCAACGTCCTCCTACGAGCAGTACTTC
NA | TRBJ2-7 | few | TRBV2 | CASSGGPRRGSYEQYF | TGTGCCAGCAGTGGAGGTCCCCGTCGGGGCTCCTACGAGCAGTACTTC
TRBD2 | TRBJ2-1 | NA | TRBV5-1 | CASSLADGWREGYNEQFF | TGCGCCAGCAGCTTGGCCGATGGGTGGCGGGAGGGATACAATGAGCAGTTCTTC
NA | TRBJ2-1 | once | TRBV6-2/TRBV6-3 | CASSYQYVRLPIRNEQFF | TGTGCCAGCAGTTACCAGTACGTACGACTTCCGATACGCAATGAGCAGTTCTTC
TRBD2 | TRBJ2-1 | once | TRBV7-8 | CASSLVVAGGYNEQFF | TGTGCCAGCAGCTTAGTCGTAGCGGGAGGGTATAATGAGCAGTTCTTC
NA | TRBJ2-7 | NA | TRBV5-4 | CASSSLAGNTYEQYF | TGTGCCAGCAGCTCCCTGGCGGGCAACACCTACGAGCAGTACTTC
NA | TRBJ2-5 | NA | TRBV6-2/TRBV6-3 | CASSPFRGEETQYF | TGTGCCAGCAGCCCCTTCAGGGGAGAAGAGACCCAGTACTTC
TRBD2 | TRBJ2-2 | NA | TRBV11-2 | CASRFSGINTGELFF | TGTGCCAGCAGATTTAGCGGGATAAACACCGGGGAGCTGTTTTTT
NA | TRBJ2-2 | NA | TRBV1 | CTKPREETGELFF | TGCACCAAACCACGAGAGGAGACCGGGGAGCTGTTTTTT
NA | TRBJ2-1 | NA | TRBV30 | CAWSAPAGEQFF | TGTGCCTGGAGTGCTCCGGCGGGTGAGCAGTTCTTC
NA | TRBJ2-1 | few | TRBV15 | CATSVRLAYNEQFF | TGTGCCACCAGCGTTCGGCTAGCTTACAATGAGCAGTTCTTC
NA | TRBJ1-6 | NA | TRBV7-2 | CASSLEAGTNNSPLHF | TGTGCCAGCAGCTTAGAGGCGGGGACGAATAATTCACCCCTCCACTTT
NA | TRBJ2-1 | NA | TRBV20-1 | CSASGGTKEQFF | TGCAGTGCTAGTGGGGGGACAAAGGAGCAGTTCTTC
NA | TRBJ1-1 | NA | TRBV12-3/TRBV12-4 | CASRITANTEAFF | TGTGCCAGCAGAATTACAGCGAACACTGAAGCTTTCTTT
NA | TRBJ1-3 | NA | TRBV25-1 | CASSPSEVDSLSGNTIYF | TGTGCCAGCAGTCCCTCCGAGGTGGACAGCCTCTCTGGAAACACCATATATTTT
TRBD1 | TRBJ2-2 | NA | TRBV5-8 | CASRYPGQGTGELFF | TGTGCCAGCAGATACCCGGGACAGGGAACCGGGGAGCTGTTTTTT
TRBD1 | TRBJ2-4 | NA | TRBV7-3 | CASSLGPRQGAKNIQYF | TGTGCCAGCAGCTTAGGACCGAGACAGGGAGCCAAAAACATTCAGTACTTC
TRBD1 | TRBJ2-3 | NA | TRBV6-5 | CASSYGQGGGDTQYF | TGTGCCAGCAGTTACGGACAGGGAGGTGGAGATACGCAGTATTTT
TRBD2 | TRBJ2-1 | NA | TRBV7-3 | CASSFGLAGADEQFF | TGTGCCAGCAGTTTTGGGCTAGCGGGAGCCGATGAGCAGTTCTTC
NA | TRBJ1-3 | NA | TRBV7-2 | CASSLVVSSGNTIYF | TGTGCCAGCAGCTTAGTGGTCAGCTCTGGAAACACCATATATTTT
NA | TRBJ1-2 | NA | TRBV15 | CATSRAEAEQGYTF | TGTGCCACCAGCAGAGCCGAGGCAGAACAAGGCTACACCTTC
NA | TRBJ1-2 | once | TRBV2 | CASSYQGTNYGYTF | TGTGCCAGCTCCTATCAGGGGACGAACTATGGCTACACCTTC
NA | TRBJ1-1 | NA | TRBV5-1 | CASSWGDATEAFF | TGCGCCAGCAGCTGGGGGGACGCCACAGAAGCTTTCTTT
NA | TRBJ1-6 | NA | TRBV7-2 | CASSLGQDNSPLHF | TGTGCCAGCAGCTTAGGCCAGGATAATTCACCCCTCCACTTT
NA | TRBJ2-3 | NA | TRBV30 | CACQIDISTDTQYF | TGTGCCTGTCAGATAGACATTAGCACAGATACGCAGTATTTT
NA | TRBJ2-3 | NA | TRBV5-1 | CASSSGSSTDTQYF | TGCGCCAGCAGTTCAGGCTCTAGCACAGATACGCAGTATTTT
NA | TRBJ2-3 | NA | TRBV5-1 | CASSLGHSTDTQYF | TGCGCCAGCAGCCTGGGACATAGCACAGATACGCAGTATTTT
NA | TRBJ1-2 | NA | TRBV6-1 | CASSEAGDISNYGYTF | TGTGCCAGCAGTGAAGCAGGGGACATTTCAAACTATGGCTACACCTTC
NA | TRBJ1-5 | NA | TRBV19 | CASSPVRNQPQHF | TGTGCCAGTAGCCCGGTTCGCAATCAGCCCCAGCATTTT
TRBD2 | TRBJ2-7 | once | TRBV7-9 | CASSRGSRAFYEQYF | TGTGCCAGCAGCCGCGGGAGTCGCGCCTTCTACGAGCAGTACTTC
TRBD1 | TRBJ2-3 | NA | TRBV7-9 | CASSGQGITDTQYF | TGTGCCAGCAGCGGACAGGGGATAACAGATACGCAGTATTTT
NA | TRBJ2-2 | NA | TRBV7-3 | CASSRRETGELFF | TGTGCCAGCAGCCGGCGGGAAACCGGGGAGCTGTTTTTT
TRBD1 | TRBJ1-2 | NA | TRBV11-2 | CASSPTGVGGYTF | TGTGCCAGCAGCCCGACAGGGGTAGGAGGCTACACCTTC
NA | TRBJ1-5 | NA | TRBV4-3 | CASSQDDRLGQPQHF | TGCGCCAGCAGCCAAGATGACAGGTTGGGTCAGCCCCAGCATTTT
TRBD1 | TRBJ1-1 | few | TRBV5-4 | CASSKTGGSTEAFF | TGTGCCAGCAGCAAGACAGGGGGGTCCACTGAAGCTTTCTTT
TRBD1 | TRBJ1-2 | NA | TRBV2 | CASSRQGPVYGYTF | TGTGCCAGCAGTAGACAGGGCCCGGTCTATGGCTACACCTTC
TRBD1 | TRBJ1-3 | NA | TRBV18 | CASSPPGQGARGNTIYF | TGTGCCAGCTCACCACCAGGACAGGGGGCGCGGGGAAACACCATATATTTT
TRBD2 | TRBJ2-1 | NA | TRBV27 | CASSFFLAGGSNEQFF | TGTGCCAGCAGTTTCTTCCTAGCGGGAGGGTCCAATGAGCAGTTCTTC
TRBD2 | TRBJ2-2 | NA | TRBV5-6 | CASRGLAGTGELFF | TGTGCCAGCAGGGGACTAGCCGGCACCGGGGAGCTGTTTTTT
TRBD1 | TRBJ2-7 | NA | TRBV5-1 | CASTPRTGGGEQYF | TGCGCCAGCACTCCACGGACAGGGGGAGGCGAGCAGTACTTC